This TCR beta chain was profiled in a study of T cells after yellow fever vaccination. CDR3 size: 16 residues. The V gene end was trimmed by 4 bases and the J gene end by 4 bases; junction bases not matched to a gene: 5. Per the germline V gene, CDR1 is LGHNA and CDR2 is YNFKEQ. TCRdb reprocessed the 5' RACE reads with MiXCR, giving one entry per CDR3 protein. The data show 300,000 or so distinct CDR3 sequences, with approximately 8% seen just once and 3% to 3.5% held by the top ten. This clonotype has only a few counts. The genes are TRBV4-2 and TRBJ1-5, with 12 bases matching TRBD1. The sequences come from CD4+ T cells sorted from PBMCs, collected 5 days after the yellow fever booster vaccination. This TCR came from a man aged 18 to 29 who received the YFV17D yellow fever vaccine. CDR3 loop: CASSPSGQGANQPQHF. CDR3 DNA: TGTGCCAGCAGCCCCTCGGGACAGGGGGCGAATCAGCCCCAGCATTTT.